This passage covers 25 T cell receptor beta chains from one sample sequenced in a study of blood T cells in healthy people across ages. Sample-barcoded 5' priming and a J-beta primer mix drove a second PCR of 7 to 11 cycles. Using its own MiXCR run on the 5' RACE reads, TCRdb lists one record per CDR3 protein. The table has over 700,000 distinct CDR3 sequences, about 55% seen once. Sequenced material: blood. The source of these receptors is a man aged 80 or over in good health.

About this clonotype: One base away lies a much larger clone, so this may be a sequencing read error. This chain uses TRBV6-5 with TRBJ2-1, with a possible D match to TRBD1 (6 bases). The J call may not be correct, given that the DNA end is closer to TRBJ2-7. The germline CDR1 and CDR2 sequences are MNHEY and SVGAGI. This CDR3 is 15 amino acids long. This CDR3 reads CASSSAGVSYNEQYF. The CDR3 coding sequence is TGTGCCAGCAGTTCCGCAGGGGTCTCCTACAATGAGCAGTACTTC.

This clonotype has a handful of counts. V and J are TRBV27 and TRBJ2-7; tentatively, D is TRBD1 or TRBD2 (5 bases each). The CDR3 has 14 residues. Germline CDR1 reads MNHEY; CDR2 reads SMNVEV (reference sequence). Trimming took off 4 bases at V and 3 bases at J, with 13 bases between the two ends. This CDR3 reads CASSYNPGGYEQYF. The DNA of the CDR3 is TGTGCCAGCAGTTACAACCCTGGGGGCTACGAGCAGTACTTC.

The CDR3 nucleotides are TGTGCCAGCAGTCCCGGGACTAGGAATGAGCAGTTCTTC. Its protein product is CASSPGTRNEQFF. The chain couples TRBV2 to TRBJ2-1; 8 nucleotides align to TRBD2. CDR3 length equals 13 residues. The junction had 4 bases not matched to a gene; V was cut back by 5 bases and J by 7 bases. CDR1 and CDR2 (germline): SNHLY, FYNNEI.

V usage is TRBV29-1 and J usage is TRBJ1-4; 7 nucleotides line up with TRBD1. V was pared by 7 bases and J by 3 bases, with 2 bases of the junction left unmatched. CDR1 is SQVTM and CDR2 is ANQGSEA in the germline V gene. The CDR3 consists of 12 residues. CDR3 loop: CSGTGANEKLFF. CDR3 coding DNA: TGCAGCGGTACAGGGGCTAATGAAAAACTGTTTTTT.

The chain recombines TRBV4-2 with TRBJ1-5, with unresolved D. Germline assignment: CDR1 LGHNA and CDR2 YNFKEQ. The length of the CDR3 is 15 residues. The V end lost 1 base, the J end lost 0 bases, and 7 bases lay between the germline ends. The chain's CDR3 is CASSQGLASNQPQHF. The DNA for the CDR3 is TGTGCCAGCAGCCAAGGTCTAGCTAGCAATCAGCCCCAGCATTTT.

In nucleotides, the CDR3 is TGTGCCAGCAGTTTATCCCAAGGGTCGGCGGGTGAAAAACTGTTTTTT. Residues: CASSLSQGSAGEKLFF. The rearrangement joins TRBV27 to TRBJ1-4, with no clear D. CDR3 length: 16 residues. V lost 0 bases, J lost 7 bases, and 15 bases lay in between. Per germline, CDR1 MNHEY and CDR2 SMNVEV (reference sequence). The entire variable domain, with the rest obtained from reference TRBV27 and TRBJ1-4, is as follows: EAQVTQNPRYLITVTGKKLTVTCSQNMNHEYMSWYRQDPGLGLRQIYYSMNVEVTDKGDVPEGYKVSRKEKRNFPLILESPSPNQTSLYFCASSLSQGSAGEKLFFGSGTQLSVL.

V usage is TRBV6-6 and J usage is TRBJ1-1; a possible D gene is TRBD1 (5 bases). The CDR3 totals 14 residues. V was pared by 7 bases and J by 0 bases, with 12 bases between. The germline V gene encodes CDR1 MNHNY and CDR2 SVGAGI (reference sequence). This chain's CDR3 is CASTAGLMNTEAFF. Written as DNA, the CDR3 is TGTGCCAGCACGGCAGGGCTAATGAACACTGAAGCTTTCTTT.

CDR3: CASSQERGEQYF. The CDR3 coding sequence is TGCGCCAGCAGCCAAGAGAGAGGGGAGCAGTACTTC. The chain couples TRBV4-1 to TRBJ2-5; D possibly matches TRBD1 or TRBD2 (5 bases each). The V gene's germline CDR1 is MGHRA and CDR2 YSYEKL. Trimming stripped 0 bases from V and 11 bases from J, with 10 bases between. The CDR3 is 12 amino acids.

This clonotype turned up a few times. The CDR3 DNA follows: TGTGCCACCAGTGCTTCGGACAGGGGAGGGGAGACCCAGTACTTC. This encodes CATSASDRGGETQYF. J is TRBJ2-7 and V is TRBV24-1, with 9 positions matching TRBD1. The J call may be incorrect, as the DNA end agrees better with TRBJ2-5. The CDR3 contains 15 residues. Germline loops: CDR1 KGHDR, CDR2 SFDVKD.

The chain has TRBV3-1 and TRBJ2-3; 13 positions agree with TRBD2. Germline V CDR1 and CDR2: LGHDT, YNNKEL (reference sequence). CDR3 length: 19 amino acids. V gave up 8 bases and J gave up 2 bases; unmatched junction bases: 16. The CDR3 DNA reads as TGTGCCAGCTCCTCGGGACTAGCGGGGAGGAGGGGCTCCACAGATACGCAGTATTTT. It specifies CASSSGLAGRRGSTDTQYF.

This clonotype turned up a few times. This chain joins TRBV10-2 and TRBJ2-3, with 7 bases fitting TRBD2. This CDR3 is built from 13 residues. The trim removed 4 bases at V and 14 bases at J, leaving 12 bases unmatched. Germline CDR1 is WSHSY and CDR2 is SAAADI. The CDR3 DNA is TGCGCCAGCAGTGGCGGGAGTAAAGGATACGCGTATTTT. Translated: CASSGGSKGYAYF.

The chain joins TRBV20-1 to TRBJ2-5; 15 nucleotides agree with TRBD2. With 5 bases clipped from V and 4 bases from J, the junction kept 11 bases outside the gene matches. The CDR3 extends over 17 amino acids. Germline-derived CDR1 and CDR2 are DFQATT and SNEGSKA (reference sequence). CDR3 sequence reads: CSAGAGLAGGVGETQYF. The CDR3 DNA follows: TGCAGTGCTGGAGCGGGACTAGCGGGAGGCGTTGGAGAGACCCAGTACTTC.

J is TRBJ2-7 and V is TRBV7-6, with D possibly matching TRBD2 (5 bases). CDR3 length: 14 amino acids. Germline values: CDR1 SGHVS, CDR2 FNYEAQ. Trimming left V 5 bases short and J 1 base short, with 12 bases between. The DNA of the CDR3 is TGTGCCAGCAGCCCATACTCGGGGTCCTACGAGCAGTACTTC. Translated: CASSPYSGSYEQYF.

This clonotype was detected a few times. The V gene is TRBV20-1, the J gene TRBJ2-7; TRBD2 is a possible D gene (5 bases). Germline V gene lookup returns CDR1 DFQATT and CDR2 SNEGSKA (reference sequence). The V and J ends lost 0 bases and 5 bases respectively, with 17 bases between them. This CDR3 is 15 amino acids long. DNA for the CDR3: TGCAGTGCTAGAGATCGGCTTGAGCTGAGGGACGAGCAGTACTTC. It encodes CSARDRLELRDEQYF.

The rearrangement joins TRBV9 to TRBJ1-1, with 9 bases aligning to TRBD1. This CDR3 comprises 14 residues. Germline V CDR1 and CDR2: SGDLS, YYNGEE. The V segment lost 4 bases and the J segment 5 bases; nucleotides outside the gene matches: 6. The CDR3 DNA sequence: TGTGCCAGCAGCCCAGGGACAGGGCCAACTGAAGCTTTCTTT. Residues: CASSPGTGPTEAFF.

This clonotype was found a few times. This chain joins TRBV6-6 and TRBJ2-7; D tentatively fits TRBD1 or TRBD2 (6 bases each). CDR3 length: 17 residues. CDR1 and CDR2 from the germline V gene are MNHNY and SVGAGI (reference sequence). The ends were cut back, 1 base at V and 2 bases at J, with 18 bases in the middle. The CDR3 bases are TGTGCCAGCAGTTACTTCTCACAGGGAGGCTACCCCTACGAGCAGTACTTC. Its translation is CASSYFSQGGYPYEQYF.

This chain joins TRBV6-5 and TRBJ2-1, with 11 bases aligning to TRBD2. CDR1 MNHEY and CDR2 SVGAGI come from the germline V gene. This CDR3 comprises 17 residues. V trimming: 4 bases; J trimming: 6 bases; junction bases outside the gene matches: 11. The CDR3 DNA sequence: TGTGCCAGCAGTTCACTAGCGGGAGTTCGCGTAGGCAATGAGCAGTTCTTC. Translated: CASSSLAGVRVGNEQFF.

The V gene is TRBV6-2 or TRBV6-3, the J gene TRBJ2-1, with D perhaps matching TRBD2 (5 bases). V was cut by 0 bases and J by 6 bases, with 15 bases left in between. The CDR3 sequence is 16 residues long. Germline CDR1 and CDR2: MNHEY and SVGEGT. CDR3 sequence: CASSYSGSESANEQFF. The CDR3 nucleotides read TGTGCCAGCAGTTACTCGGGTAGCGAGAGCGCCAATGAGCAGTTCTTC.

This clonotype was counted between two and nine times. The chain combines TRBV24-1 with TRBJ2-7; 13 bases are a match to TRBD2. After removal of 1 base from V and 12 bases from J, the junction contained 8 bases not matched to a gene. This CDR3 is 15 amino acids long. Per germline, CDR1 KGHDR and CDR2 SFDVKD. CDR3 coding DNA: TGTGCCACCAGTGATTTTGGACTAGCGGGAGAGCGACTGTACTTC. It yields the protein CATSDFGLAGERLYF.

CDR3 protein: CASRLHHAAGVSYEQYF. The CDR3 DNA reads as TGCGCCAGCAGACTCCATCACGCCGCGGGGGTGAGTTACGAGCAGTACTTC. The rearrangement links TRBV4-1 to TRBJ2-7, with TRBD2 matching 7 bases. Germline-derived CDR1 and CDR2 are MGHRA and YSYEKL. After removal of 6 bases from V and 4 bases from J, the junction contained 18 bases not matched to a gene. The CDR3 length is 17 residues.

V gene TRBV7-9 combines with J gene TRBJ2-2; perhaps D is TRBD1 or TRBD2 (6 bases each). Trimming left V 7 bases short and J 5 bases short, with 17 bases between. Germline CDR1 and CDR2: SEHNR and FQNEAQ (reference sequence). The CDR3 extends over 15 amino acids. As DNA, the CDR3 is TGTGCCAGCACCCCTCGGGGGCGTGAAACCGGGGAGCTGTTTTTT. It yields the protein CASTPRGRETGELFF. The whole variable domain, remainder taken from reference TRBV7-9 and TRBJ2-2, is DTGVSQNPRHKITKRGQNVTFRCDPISEHNRLYWYRQTLGQGPEFLTYFQNEAQLEKSRLLSDRFSAERPKGSFSTLEIQRTEQGDSAMYLCASTPRGRETGELFFGEGSRLTVL.

The chain links TRBV2 to TRBJ2-3; 16 bases match TRBD2. CDR1 is SNHLY, CDR2 FYNNEI, per germline. With 6 bases clipped from V and 4 bases from J, the junction kept 7 bases outside the gene matches. This CDR3 has 17 amino acids. The CDR3 reads CASSSLGTSGRADTQYF. DNA for the CDR3: TGTGCCAGCAGCTCCCTTGGGACTAGCGGGAGGGCAGATACGCAGTATTTT.

This clonotype was detected a few times. This chain connects TRBV15 to TRBJ2-1; 7 bases line up with TRBD2. The V gene end was trimmed by 0 bases and the J gene end by 7 bases; junction bases not matched to a gene: 6. Germline values: CDR1 LNHNV, CDR2 YYDKDF (reference sequence). The CDR3 runs to 15 residues. The CDR3 nucleotides are TGTGCCACCAGCAGAGATCGAGGGAGGGTGAATGAGCAGTTCTTC. It yields the protein CATSRDRGRVNEQFF. Complete variable domain (other parts from reference TRBV15 and TRBJ2-1): DAMVIQNPRYQVTQFGKPVTLSCSQTLNHNVMYWYQQKSSQAPKLLFHYYDKDFNNEADTPDNFQSRRPNTSFCFLDIRSPGLGDTAMYLCATSRDRGRVNEQFFGPGTRLTVL.

The chain combines TRBV20-1 with TRBJ2-7; TRBD2 matches 13 bases. CDR3 length: 14 residues. Germline CDR1 DFQATT, CDR2 SNEGSKA (reference sequence). Trimming removed 1 base from V and 4 bases from J; junction bases left unmatched: 1. The CDR3 DNA follows: TGCAGTGCTAGAGCGACTAGCGGGAGGTACGAGCAGTACTTC. Translating it yields CSARATSGRYEQYF.

The chain combines TRBV24-1 with TRBJ2-1, with a possible D match to TRBD1 (6 bases). This CDR3 region has 15 residues. V lost 1 base, J lost 6 bases, and 12 bases lay in between. From germline, CDR1 is KGHDR and CDR2 SFDVKD. The CDR3 protein is CATSDLSGVGNEQFF. CDR3 nucleotide sequence: TGTGCCACCAGTGATTTATCAGGGGTCGGCAATGAGCAGTTCTTC.